A single sample is the source of the 3 T cell receptor beta chains below, sequenced in a study of persistence of HIV-infected CD4 T cells. An overlapping HIV-1 Gag peptide pool stimulated these cells at approximately 1 ug/peptide/mL. CD40L-negative CD69-negative CD45RO-high memory CD4+ T cells were sorted as populations depleted of antigen-responding cells. Antigens of these TCRs are unknown. This was the immunoSEQ version 4 assay in survey mode. Sequenced by immunoSEQ multiplex PCR; TCRdb stores in-frame clones only, minus some. The data contain about 40,000 clones, about 80% of them singletons. The specimen comprised CD4+ T cells sorted from PBMCs after approximately 20-hour stimulation, sampled from a patient who received antiretroviral therapy. These receptor sequences come from an adult man with HIV who was CMV-seropositive.

V gene TRBV9 combines with J gene TRBJ2-5, with TRBD1 identical over 8 bases. Germline trimming cut 3 bases from V and 1 base from J; bases unmatched to any gene: 2. Per germline, CDR1 SGDLS and CDR2 YYNGEE. The CDR3 has 14 residues. The CDR3, as DNA: TGTGCCAGCAGCGCCGACAGGGGCCAAGAGACCCAGTACTTC. Translated, it gives CASSADRGQETQYF.

This clone was seen just once. The genes are TRBV6-1 and TRBJ1-2, with D unclear. The germline gives CDR1 MNHNS, CDR2 SASEGT. The V end lost 1 base, the J end lost 5 bases, and 14 bases lay between the germline ends. This CDR3 is built from 15 residues. The CDR3 protein is CASSEDTPSWYGYTF. CDR3 DNA: TGTGCCAGCAGTGAAGACACCCCCTCCTGGTATGGCTACACCTTC.

This clone has a single count. The gene calls are TRBV5-1 and TRBJ2-1, with a tentative D call TRBD2 (5 bases). Between the trimmed V and J ends, which lost 4 bases and 4 bases, there was a span of 9 bases. Germline V gene data show CDR1 as SGHRS and CDR2 as YFSETQ. CDR3 length: 13 residues. The CDR3 DNA is TGCGCCAGCAGCCGAGGGCCGTACAATGAGCAGTTCTTC. Translation gives CASSRGPYNEQFF.